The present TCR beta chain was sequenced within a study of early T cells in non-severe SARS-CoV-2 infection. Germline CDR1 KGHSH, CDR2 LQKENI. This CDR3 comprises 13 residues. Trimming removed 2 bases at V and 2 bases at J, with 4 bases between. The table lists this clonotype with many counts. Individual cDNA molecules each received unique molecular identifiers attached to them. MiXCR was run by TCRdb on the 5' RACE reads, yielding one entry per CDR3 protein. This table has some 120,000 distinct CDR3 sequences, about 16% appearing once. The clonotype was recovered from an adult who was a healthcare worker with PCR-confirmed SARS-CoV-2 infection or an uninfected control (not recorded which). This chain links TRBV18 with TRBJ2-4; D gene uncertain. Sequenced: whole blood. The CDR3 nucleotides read TGTGCCAGCTCACCAGGGACCAAAAACATTCAGTACTTC. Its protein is CASSPGTKNIQYF.